The 11 T cell receptor beta chains below were found in one sample sequenced in a study of blood T cell repertoires in COVID-19. Measured with immunoSEQ multiplex PCR; TCRdb has only the in-frame clones, and not every one. Of hundreds of thousands of clones in the sample, under 90% are singletons; the top ten hold over 8.5%. Material: peripheral blood. These receptors originate from a woman aged 25 to 45 with COVID-19, enrolled during active disease.

The chain combines TRBV5-6 with TRBJ2-7; no definite D call. Per germline, CDR1 SGHDT and CDR2 YYEEEE. This CDR3 has 13 amino acids. Between the trimmed V and J ends, which lost 0 bases and 4 bases, there was a span of 8 bases. The CDR3 here is CASSLGRRYEQYF. Here the CDR3 DNA reads TGTGCCAGCAGCTTGGGACGGAGATACGAGCAGTACTTC.

This clone was seen a handful of times. V is TRBV5-1 and J is TRBJ1-2, with TRBD1 matching 7 bases. CDR1 SGHRS and CDR2 YFSETQ come from the germline V gene. The V segment lost 3 bases and the J segment 6 bases; nucleotides outside the gene matches: 8. The length of the CDR3 is 14 residues. For the CDR3, the DNA is TGCGCCAGCAGCTCCGGACCCCAGGGGGATGGCTACACCTTC. This gives the protein CASSSGPQGDGYTF.

The chain joins TRBV28 to TRBJ1-1, with D maybe TRBD1 (6 bases). V was cut by 7 bases and J by 0 bases, with 12 bases left in between. The CDR3 loop spans 14 amino acids. Germline V gene data show CDR1 as MDHEN and CDR2 as SYDVKM. The CDR3 nucleotides read TGTGCCAGCACCCCACAGGGACTGAACACTGAAGCTTTCTTT. This codes for CASTPQGLNTEAFF.

The rearrangement uses TRBV25-1 and TRBJ2-5; 7 bases are a match to TRBD1. CDR1 is MGHDK and CDR2 is SYGVNS in the germline V gene. The junction had 6 bases not matched to a gene; V was cut back by 0 bases and J by 5 bases. The CDR3 runs 15 residues. CDR3 sequence reads: CASSEYEGAVETQYF. Here the CDR3 DNA reads TGTGCCAGCAGTGAATATGAGGGGGCGGTTGAGACCCAGTACTTC.

The chain employs TRBV4-1 and TRBJ1-2; 7 nucleotides line up with TRBD1. This CDR3 is built from 16 residues. Germline assignment: CDR1 MGHRA and CDR2 YSYEKL. Trimming cost V 3 bases and J 4 bases; bases outside gene matches: 11. Written as DNA, the CDR3 is TGCGCCAGCAGCCAGGTCCCGGACAGGCCGCCCTATGGCTACACCTTC. Protein product: CASSQVPDRPPYGYTF.

This sequence joins TRBV28 and TRBJ1-5, with D perhaps matching TRBD1 (5 bases). There are 15 residues in the CDR3. Looked up from germline, CDR1 is MDHEN and CDR2 is SYDVKM. V was pared by 3 bases and J by 2 bases, with 11 bases between. The CDR3 bases are TGTGCCAGCAGTTTTAACAGGAGGGGCAATCAGCCCCAGCATTTT. It yields the protein CASSFNRRGNQPQHF.

J is TRBJ2-3 and V is TRBV12-3 or TRBV12-4, with D perhaps TRBD2 (6 bases). Trimming took 4 bases from V and 11 from J, leaving 10 bases between them. The CDR3 covers 11 residues. The DNA for the CDR3 is TGTGCCAGCAGTTGGGGGGACCTGCAGTATTTT. It yields the protein CASSWGDLQYF.

The chain employs TRBV6-5 and TRBJ1-2, with D possibly matching TRBD1 (5 bases). From germline, CDR1 is MNHEY and CDR2 SVGAGI. The CDR3 is made up of 15 amino acids. V was clipped by 0 bases and J by 4 bases, with 12 bases between them. The DNA for the CDR3 is TGTGCCAGCAGTTACTCTGACAGTGGGTTCTATGGCTACACCTTC. It translates to CASSYSDSGFYGYTF.

V usage is TRBV11-2 and J usage is TRBJ2-7; maybe TRBD1 (5 bases). This CDR3 spans 13 amino acids. Germline CDR1 and CDR2: SGHAT and FQNNGV. V shed 8 bases and J shed 2 bases, with 13 bases lying between them. CDR3: CASHTDSTYEQYF. The CDR3 DNA sequence: TGTGCCAGCCATACCGACAGCACCTACGAGCAGTACTTC.

The rearrangement uses TRBV7-2 and TRBJ2-1; TRBD2 aligns across 11 bases. After removal of 0 bases from V and 8 bases from J, the junction contained 6 bases not matched to a gene. The length of the CDR3 is 16 residues. Germline V gene sequence: CDR1 SGHTA, CDR2 FQGNSA. CDR3 sequence reads: CASSLAISGGADEQFF. The CDR3 DNA follows: TGTGCCAGCAGCTTAGCGATTAGCGGGGGGGCGGATGAGCAGTTCTTC.

This clone was counted a few times. V gene TRBV7-9 combines with J gene TRBJ2-7; TRBD1 might be the D (6 bases). The CDR3 covers 12 residues. V lost 5 bases and J lost 6, with 11 bases in between. The germline V gene encodes CDR1 SEHNR and CDR2 FQNEAQ (reference sequence). The CDR3: CASSPTGVEQYF. Here the CDR3 DNA reads TGTGCCAGCAGCCCGACAGGCGTCGAGCAGTACTTC.